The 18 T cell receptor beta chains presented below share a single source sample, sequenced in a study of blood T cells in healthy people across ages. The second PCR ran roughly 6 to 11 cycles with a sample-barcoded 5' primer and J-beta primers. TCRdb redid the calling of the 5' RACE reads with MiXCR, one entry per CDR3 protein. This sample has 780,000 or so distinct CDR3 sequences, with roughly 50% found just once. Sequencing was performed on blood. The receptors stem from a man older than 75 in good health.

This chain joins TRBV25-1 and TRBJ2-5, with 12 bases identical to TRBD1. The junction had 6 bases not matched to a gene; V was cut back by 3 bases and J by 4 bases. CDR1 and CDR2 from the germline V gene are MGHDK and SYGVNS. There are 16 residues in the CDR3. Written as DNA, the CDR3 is TGTGCCAGCAGTGAGGTGGGGACAGGGGGCAGAGAGACCCAGTACTTC. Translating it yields CASSEVGTGGRETQYF.

CDR3 region: CASSQSGQHRYAYF. CDR3 coding DNA: TGTGCCAGCAGCCAATCGGGACAGCACAGATACGCGTATTTT. This chain joins TRBV3-1 and TRBJ2-3, with 7 positions matching TRBD1. This CDR3 comprises 14 residues. CDR1 is LGHDT, CDR2 YNNKEL, per germline (reference sequence). The V gene end was trimmed by 2 bases and the J gene end by 14 bases; junction bases not matched to a gene: 13.

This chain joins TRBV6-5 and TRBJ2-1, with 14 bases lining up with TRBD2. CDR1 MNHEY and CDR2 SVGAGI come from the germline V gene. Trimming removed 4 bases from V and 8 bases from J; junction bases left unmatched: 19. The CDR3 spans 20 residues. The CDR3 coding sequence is TGTGCCAGCAGTTCTCTCCCCCCGACTAGCGGGAGGGTCATGATCGATGAGCAGTTCTTC. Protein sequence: CASSSLPPTSGRVMIDEQFF.

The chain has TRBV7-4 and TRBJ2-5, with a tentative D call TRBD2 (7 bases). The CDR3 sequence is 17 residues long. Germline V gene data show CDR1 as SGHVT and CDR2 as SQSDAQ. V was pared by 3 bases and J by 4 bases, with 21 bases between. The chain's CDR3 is CASSFSRRGRAAETQYF. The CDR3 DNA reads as TGTGCCAGCAGCTTTAGTCGGAGGGGGAGGGCGGCAGAGACCCAGTACTTC.

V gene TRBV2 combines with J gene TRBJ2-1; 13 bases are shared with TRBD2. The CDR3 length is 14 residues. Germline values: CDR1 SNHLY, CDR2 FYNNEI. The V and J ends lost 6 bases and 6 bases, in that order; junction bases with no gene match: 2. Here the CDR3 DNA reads TGTGCCAGCAGGGGACTAGCGGGAACCAATGAGCAGTTCTTC. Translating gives CASRGLAGTNEQFF.

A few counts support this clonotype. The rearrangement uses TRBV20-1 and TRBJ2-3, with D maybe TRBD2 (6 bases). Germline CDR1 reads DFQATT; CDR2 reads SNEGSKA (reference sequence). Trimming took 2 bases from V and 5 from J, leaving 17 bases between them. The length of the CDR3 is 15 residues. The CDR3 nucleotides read TGCAGTGCTAGATCATTCCGGGACTTCTTAGATACGCAGTATTTT. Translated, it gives CSARSFRDFLDTQYF.

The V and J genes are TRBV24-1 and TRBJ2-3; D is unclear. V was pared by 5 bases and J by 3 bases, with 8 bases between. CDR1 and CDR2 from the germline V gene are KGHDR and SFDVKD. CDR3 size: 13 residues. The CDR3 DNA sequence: TGTGCCACCAGTGGCCCAGATACAGATACGCAGTATTTT. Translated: CATSGPDTDTQYF.

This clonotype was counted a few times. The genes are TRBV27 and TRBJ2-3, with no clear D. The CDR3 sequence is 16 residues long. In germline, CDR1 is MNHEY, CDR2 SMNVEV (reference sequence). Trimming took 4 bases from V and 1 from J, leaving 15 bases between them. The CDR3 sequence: CASSSGSNRRTDTQYF. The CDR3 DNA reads TGTGCCAGCAGTTCCGGCTCGAACAGACGCACAGATACGCAGTATTTT.

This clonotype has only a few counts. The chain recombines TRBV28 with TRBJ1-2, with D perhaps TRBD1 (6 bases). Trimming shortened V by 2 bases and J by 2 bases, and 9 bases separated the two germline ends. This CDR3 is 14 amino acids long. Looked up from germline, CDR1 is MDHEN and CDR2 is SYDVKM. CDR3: CASSLIGTNYGYTF. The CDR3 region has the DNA TGTGCCAGCAGTTTAATAGGGACAAACTATGGCTACACCTTC.

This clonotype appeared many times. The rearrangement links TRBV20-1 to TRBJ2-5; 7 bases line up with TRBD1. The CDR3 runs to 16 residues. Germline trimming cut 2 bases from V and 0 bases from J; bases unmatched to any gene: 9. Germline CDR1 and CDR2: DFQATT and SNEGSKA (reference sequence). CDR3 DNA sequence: TGCAGTGCTAGACCCGACAGGGTGGCGTACCAAGAGACCCAGTACTTC. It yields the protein CSARPDRVAYQETQYF.

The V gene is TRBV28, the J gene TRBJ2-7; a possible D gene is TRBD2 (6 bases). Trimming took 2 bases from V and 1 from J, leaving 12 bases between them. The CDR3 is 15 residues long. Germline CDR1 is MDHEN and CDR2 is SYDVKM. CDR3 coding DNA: TGTGCCAGCAGTTTACTGCTAGCGCGATCCTACGAGCAGTACTTC. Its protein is CASSLLLARSYEQYF.

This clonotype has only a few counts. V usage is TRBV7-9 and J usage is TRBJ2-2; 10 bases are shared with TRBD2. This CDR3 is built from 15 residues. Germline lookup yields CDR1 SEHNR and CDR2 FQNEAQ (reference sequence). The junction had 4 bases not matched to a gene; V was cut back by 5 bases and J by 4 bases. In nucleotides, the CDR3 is TGTGCCAGCAGCCTGGGACTAGCGAGCACCGGGGAGCTGTTTTTT. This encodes CASSLGLASTGELFF.

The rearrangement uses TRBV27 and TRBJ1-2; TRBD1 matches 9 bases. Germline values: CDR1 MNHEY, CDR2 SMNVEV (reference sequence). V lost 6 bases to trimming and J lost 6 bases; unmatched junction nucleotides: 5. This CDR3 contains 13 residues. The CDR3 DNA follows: TGTGCCAGCAGACGGACAGGGGACGATGGCTACACCTTC. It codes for CASRRTGDDGYTF.

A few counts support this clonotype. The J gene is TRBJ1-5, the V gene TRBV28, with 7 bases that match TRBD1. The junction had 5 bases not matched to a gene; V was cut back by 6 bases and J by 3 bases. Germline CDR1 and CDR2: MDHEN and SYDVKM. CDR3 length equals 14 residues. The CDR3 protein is CASSRGTDNQPQHF. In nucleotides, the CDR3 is TGTGCCAGCAGCCGCGGGACAGACAATCAGCCCCAGCATTTT.

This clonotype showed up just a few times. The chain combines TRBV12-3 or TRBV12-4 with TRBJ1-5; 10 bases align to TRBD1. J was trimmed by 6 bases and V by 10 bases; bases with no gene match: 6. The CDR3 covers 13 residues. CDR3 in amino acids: CATSRDRGQPQHF. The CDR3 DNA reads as TGTGCCACTTCACGGGACAGGGGTCAGCCCCAGCATTTT.

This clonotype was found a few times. Here the CDR3 DNA reads TGCAGTGCTAGTTACCCGACAGGGGGCGCCTACAATGAGCAGTTCTTC. It codes for CSASYPTGGAYNEQFF. The genes are TRBV20-1 and TRBJ2-1; 10 positions match TRBD1. V gave up 3 bases and J gave up 2 bases; unmatched junction bases: 7. Germline V gene sequence: CDR1 DFQATT, CDR2 SNEGSKA (reference sequence). CDR3 size: 16 residues.

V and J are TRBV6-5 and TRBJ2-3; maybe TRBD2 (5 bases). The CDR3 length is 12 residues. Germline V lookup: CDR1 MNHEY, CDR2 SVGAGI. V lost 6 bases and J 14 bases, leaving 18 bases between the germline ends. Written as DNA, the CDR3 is TGTGCCAGCAGCCACGGGCCGGGATACGCGTATTTT. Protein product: CASSHGPGYAYF.

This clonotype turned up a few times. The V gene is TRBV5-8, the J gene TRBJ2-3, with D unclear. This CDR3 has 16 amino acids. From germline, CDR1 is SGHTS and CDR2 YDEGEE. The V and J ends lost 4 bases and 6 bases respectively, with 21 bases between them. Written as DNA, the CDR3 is TGTGCCAGCAGCGATTTCAATGGGGTTCTCTCGGATACGCAGTATTTT. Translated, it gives CASSDFNGVLSDTQYF.